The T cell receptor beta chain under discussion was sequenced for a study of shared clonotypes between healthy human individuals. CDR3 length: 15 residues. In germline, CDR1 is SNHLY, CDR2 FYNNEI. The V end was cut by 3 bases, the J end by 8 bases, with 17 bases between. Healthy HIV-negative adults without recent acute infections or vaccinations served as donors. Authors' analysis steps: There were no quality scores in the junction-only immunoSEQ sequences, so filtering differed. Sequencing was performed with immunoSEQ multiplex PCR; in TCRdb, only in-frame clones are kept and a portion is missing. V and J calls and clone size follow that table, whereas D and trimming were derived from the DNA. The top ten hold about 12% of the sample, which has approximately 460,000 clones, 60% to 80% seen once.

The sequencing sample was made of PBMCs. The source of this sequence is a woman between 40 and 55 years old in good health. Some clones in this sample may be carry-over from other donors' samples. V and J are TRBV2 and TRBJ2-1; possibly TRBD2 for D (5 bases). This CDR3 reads CASSDGRTSGDEQFF. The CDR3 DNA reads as TGTGCCAGCAGTGATGGAAGAACTAGTGGCGATGAGCAGTTCTTC.